Following are 8 T cell receptor beta chains from one sample sequenced in a study of blood T cell repertoires in COVID-19. The assay was immunoSEQ multiplex PCR, and TCRdb's table has in-frame clones only and misses some. The data hold about 190,000 clones, with about 85% observed a single time. Sequenced: peripheral blood. The receptors here all came from a young man with acute or convalescent COVID-19.

The rearrangement uses TRBV5-1 and TRBJ1-1; 8 bases align to TRBD1. This CDR3 contains 15 residues. The germline CDR1 and CDR2 sequences are SGHRS and YFSETQ. The junction had 5 bases not matched to a gene; V was cut back by 3 bases and J by 1 base. CDR3 nucleotide sequence: TGCGCCAGCAGCTCTTCAGGGGGCCCGAACACTGAAGCTTTCTTT. Its protein is CASSSSGGPNTEAFF.

The chain is built from TRBV5-4 and TRBJ2-7, with 7 positions matching TRBD1. The CDR3 is 14 residues long. The germline CDR1 and CDR2 sequences are SGHNT and YYREEE (reference sequence). The trim removed 4 bases at V and 2 bases at J, leaving 6 bases unmatched. CDR3 nucleotides: TGTGCCAGCAGCGCCAGACAGGGTACCTACGAGCAGTACTTC. The encoded protein is CASSARQGTYEQYF.

The V and J genes are TRBV29-1 and TRBJ2-7, with a possible D match to TRBD2 (5 bases). V was clipped by 7 bases and J by 8 bases, with 24 bases between them. This CDR3 is 14 amino acids long. CDR1 and CDR2 from the germline V gene are SQVTM and ANQGSEA. For the CDR3, the DNA is TGCAGCGGGGGAGTGGGTCAGCGCACCGAACAGCAGTACTTC. As protein: CSGGVGQRTEQQYF.

J is TRBJ1-6 and V is TRBV7-2; no clear D gene. The germline CDR1 and CDR2 sequences are SGHTA and FQGNSA. The V and J ends lost 7 bases and 7 bases respectively, with 14 bases between them. The CDR3 spans 14 residues. The CDR3 loop is CASTPLSGNSPLHF. The CDR3, as DNA: TGTGCCAGCACCCCGTTGTCAGGCAATTCACCCCTCCACTTT. The full variable domain, with the rest looked up from reference TRBV7-2 and TRBJ1-6, is GAGVSQSPSNKVTEKGKDVELRCDPISGHTALYWYRQSLGQGLEFLIYFQGNSAPDKSGLPSDRFSAERTGGSVSTLTIQRTQQEDSAVYLCASTPLSGNSPLHFGNGTRLTVT.

This chain links TRBV30 with TRBJ2-3; D is undetermined. The length of the CDR3 is 13 residues. V gave up 4 bases and J gave up 5 bases, with 13 bases separating them. Germline CDR1 reads GTSNPN; CDR2 reads SVGIG (reference sequence). CDR3 DNA sequence: TGTGCCTGGAACCTAAAAACGAGAGATACGCAGTATTTT. It yields the protein CAWNLKTRDTQYF.

The chain recombines TRBV7-2 with TRBJ1-3, with no clear D. The CDR3 is 17 residues long. Deletions cut 3 bases from V and 4 bases from J, with 19 bases between. The germline gives CDR1 SGHTA, CDR2 FQGNSA. The CDR3: CASSLSFGGDLGNTIYF. CDR3 nucleotide sequence: TGTGCCAGCAGCTTGAGTTTTGGCGGGGATCTGGGAAACACCATATATTTT.

The chain links TRBV6-2 or TRBV6-3 to TRBJ1-2; possibly TRBD1 for D (6 bases). V shed 5 bases and J shed 10 bases, with 17 bases lying between them. The CDR3 loop spans 13 amino acids. Germline CDR1 and CDR2: MNHEY and SVGEGT. CDR3 in amino acids: CASSKGGEVDYTF. In DNA form, the CDR3 reads TGTGCCAGCAGTAAGGGGGGGGAAGTCGACTACACCTTC.

The chain links TRBV9 to TRBJ2-3; a weak D match, TRBD2 (6 bases). CDR1 SGDLS and CDR2 YYNGEE come from the germline V gene. Trimming took 0 bases from V and 6 from J, leaving 8 bases between them. This CDR3 has 13 residues. The CDR3: CASSVAAGDTQYF. CDR3 sequence (DNA): TGTGCCAGCAGCGTAGCTGCGGGGGATACGCAGTATTTT. The full variable domain, rest sourced from reference TRBV9 and TRBJ2-3, is DSGVTQTPKHLITATGQRVTLRCSPRSGDLSVYWYQQSLDQGLQFLIQYYNGEERAKGNILERFSAQQFPDLHSELNLSSLELGDSALYFCASSVAAGDTQYFGPGTRLTVL.